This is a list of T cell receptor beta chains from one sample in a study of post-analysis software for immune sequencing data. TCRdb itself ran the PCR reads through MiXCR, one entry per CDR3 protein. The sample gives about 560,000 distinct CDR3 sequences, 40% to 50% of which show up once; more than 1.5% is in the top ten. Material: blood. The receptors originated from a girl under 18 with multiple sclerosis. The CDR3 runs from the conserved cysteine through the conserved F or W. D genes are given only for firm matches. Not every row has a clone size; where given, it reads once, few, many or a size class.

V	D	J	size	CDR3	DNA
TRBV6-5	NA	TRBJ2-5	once	CASSPQGGPGPTQYF	TGTGCCAGCAGTCCACAGGGGGGGCCCGGGCCCACCCAGTACTTC
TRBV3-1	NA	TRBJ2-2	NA	CASAGGGNTGELFF	TGTGCCAGCGCTGGGGGAGGGAACACCGGGGAGCTGTTTTTT
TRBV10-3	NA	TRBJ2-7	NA	CAISLKASYEQYF	TGTGCCATCAGTCTGAAGGCTTCCTACGAGCAGTACTTC
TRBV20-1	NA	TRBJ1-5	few	CSAIEGGWNQPQHF	TGCAGTGCTATTGAGGGGGGTTGGAATCAGCCCCAGCATTTT
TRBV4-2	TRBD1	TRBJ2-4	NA	CASSREENDLGQGAYF	TGTGCCAGCAGCCGAGAAGAAAACGATTTGGGACAGGGGGCGTACTTC
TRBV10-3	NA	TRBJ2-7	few	CAIRSSTDYEQYF	TGTGCCATCAGGAGTAGCACGGACTACGAGCAGTACTTC
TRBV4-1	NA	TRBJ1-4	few	CASRLGSLSTNEKLFF	TGCGCCAGCAGACTAGGGTCGCTTTCAACTAATGAAAAACTGTTTTTT
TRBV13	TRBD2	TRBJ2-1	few	CASSSRLAGDYNEQFF	TGTGCCAGCAGCTCCCGACTAGCGGGAGATTACAATGAGCAGTTCTTC
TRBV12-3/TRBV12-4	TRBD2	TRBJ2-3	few	CASSLGLAGGVDTQYF	TGTGCCAGCAGCCTGGGACTAGCGGGAGGGGTAGATACGCAGTATTTT
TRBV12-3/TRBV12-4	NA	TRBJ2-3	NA	CASSPEGGRADTQYF	TGTGCCAGCAGCCCGGAGGGGGGCCGCGCAGATACGCAGTATTTT
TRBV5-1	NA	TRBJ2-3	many	CASSFGTDTQYF	TGTGCCAGCAGTTTTGGCACAGATACGCAGTATTTT
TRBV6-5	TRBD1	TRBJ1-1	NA	CASSYARGHGDTEAFF	TGTGCCAGCAGTTACGCCAGGGGGCACGGAGACACTGAAGCTTTCTTT
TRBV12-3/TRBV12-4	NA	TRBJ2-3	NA	CASSFGEWSTDTQYF	TGTGCCAGCAGTTTTGGGGAGTGGAGCACAGATACGCAGTATTTT
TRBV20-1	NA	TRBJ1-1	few	CSARDGGGPAFF	TGCAGTGCTAGAGATGGAGGGGGACCAGCTTTCTTT
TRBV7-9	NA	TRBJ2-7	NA	CASSSGTLSYEQYF	TGTGCCAGCAGCTCCGGGACGCTCTCCTACGAGCAGTACTTC
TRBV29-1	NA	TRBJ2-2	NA	CSVWGGPGELFF	TGCAGCGTTTGGGGGGGGCCCGGGGAGCTGTTTTTT
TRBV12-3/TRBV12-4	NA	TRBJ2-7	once	CASSPSGGREQYF	TGTGCCAGCAGTCCCTCTGGCGGGCGGGAGCAGTACTTC
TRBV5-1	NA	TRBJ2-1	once	CASSLWLEGNEQFF	TGCGCCAGCAGCTTGTGGTTGGAAGGTAATGAGCAGTTCTTC
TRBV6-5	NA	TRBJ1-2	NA	CASRYPDRSPDYGYTF	TGTGCCAGCAGATACCCTGACCGCAGTCCCGACTATGGCTACACCTTC
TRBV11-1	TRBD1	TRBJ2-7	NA	CASSFGQALTYEQYF	TGTGCCAGCAGCTTTGGACAGGCATTAACCTACGAGCAGTACTTC
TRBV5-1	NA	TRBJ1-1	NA	CASSLAPVMNTEAFF	TGCGCCAGCAGCTTGGCCCCGGTAATGAACACTGAAGCTTTCTTT
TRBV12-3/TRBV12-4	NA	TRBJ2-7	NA	CASSPSVWGRRSYEQYF	TGTGCCAGCAGCCCGTCCGTTTGGGGACGGCGCAGCTACGAGCAGTACTTC
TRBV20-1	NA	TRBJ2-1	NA	CSTEEDSYNEQFF	TGCAGTACCGAGGAGGACAGCTACAATGAGCAGTTCTTC
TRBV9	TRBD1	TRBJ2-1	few	CASSVQGQPYNEQFF	TGTGCCAGCAGCGTACAGGGACAGCCTTACAATGAGCAGTTCTTC
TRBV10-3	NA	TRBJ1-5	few	CAISASAGQNQPQHF	TGTGCCATCAGTGCTTCTGCAGGGCAAAATCAGCCCCAGCATTTT
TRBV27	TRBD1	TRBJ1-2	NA	CASTDTWGQGVDGYTF	TGTGCCAGCACCGACACATGGGGACAGGGGGTCGATGGCTACACCTTC
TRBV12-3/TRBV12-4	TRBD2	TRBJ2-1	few	CASSKREVGNEQFF	TGTGCCAGCAGTAAGCGGGAGGTTGGAAATGAGCAGTTCTTC
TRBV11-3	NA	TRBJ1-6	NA	CASSSTGARNSPLHF	TGTGCCAGCAGCTCTACAGGAGCTCGGAATTCACCCCTCCACTTT
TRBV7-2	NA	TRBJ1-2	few	CASSLGDYYGYTF	TGTGCCAGCAGTTTGGGTGACTACTATGGCTACACCTTC
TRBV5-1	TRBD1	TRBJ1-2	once	CASGTASSYTF	TGCGCCAGCGGGACAGCGAGCAGCTACACCTTC
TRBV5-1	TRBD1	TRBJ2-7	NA	CASSMGQGRSEQYF	TGCGCCAGCAGCATGGGACAGGGCAGGTCCGAGCAGTACTTC
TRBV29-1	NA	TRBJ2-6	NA	CSVRGRLSGANVLTF	TGCAGCGTCCGAGGGCGGCTCTCTGGGGCCAACGTCCTGACTTTC
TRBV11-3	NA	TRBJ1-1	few	CASSFQDGYTEAFF	TGTGCCAGCAGCTTTCAGGACGGATACACTGAAGCTTTCTTT
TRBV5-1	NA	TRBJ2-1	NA	CASSLGGTAEQFF	TGCGCCAGCAGCTTGGGGGGAACGGCTGAGCAGTTCTTC
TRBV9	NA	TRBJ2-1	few	CASSGWPSYNEQFF	TGTGCCAGCAGTGGCTGGCCTTCCTACAATGAGCAGTTCTTC
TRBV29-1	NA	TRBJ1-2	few	CSVEEGVNYGYTF	TGCAGCGTTGAAGAGGGGGTGAACTATGGCTACACCTTC
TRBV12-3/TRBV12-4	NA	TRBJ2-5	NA	CASSLASGEAETQYF	TGTGCCAGCAGTTTAGCGTCGGGGGAGGCAGAGACCCAGTACTTC
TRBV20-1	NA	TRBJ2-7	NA	CSARDPGGVGYEQYF	TGCAGTGCTAGAGATCCCGGGGGCGTTGGCTACGAGCAGTACTTC
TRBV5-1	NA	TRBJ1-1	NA	CASSFSQGGTEAFF	TGCGCCAGCAGCTTCAGTCAGGGAGGCACTGAAGCTTTCTTT
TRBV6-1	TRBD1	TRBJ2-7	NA	CASNRQGPYEQYF	TGTGCCAGCAACCGACAGGGACCCTACGAGCAGTACTTC
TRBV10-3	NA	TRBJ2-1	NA	CAISATTSEQFF	TGTGCCATCAGTGCTACCACCAGTGAGCAGTTCTTC
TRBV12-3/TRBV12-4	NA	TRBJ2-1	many	CASSPGYNEQFF	TGTGCCAGCAGCCCCGGCTACAATGAGCAGTTCTTC
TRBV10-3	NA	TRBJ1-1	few	CAISERGANTEAFF	TGTGCCATCAGTGAACGGGGGGCGAACACTGAAGCTTTCTTT
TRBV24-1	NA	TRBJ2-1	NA	CATSDLRDEQFF	TGTGCCACCAGTGATTTAAGAGATGAGCAGTTCTTC
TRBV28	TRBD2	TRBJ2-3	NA	CASSYSGGSTDAQYF	TGTGCCAGCAGCTACAGCGGGGGTAGCACAGATGCGCAGTATTTT
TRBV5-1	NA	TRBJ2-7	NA	CASSLSNSVYEQYF	TGCGCCAGCAGCTTGTCGAACAGCGTTTACGAGCAGTACTTC
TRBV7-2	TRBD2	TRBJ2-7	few	CASSLVYLAGYSYEQYF	TGTGCCAGCAGCTTAGTGTACCTAGCGGGCTATTCCTACGAGCAGTACTTC
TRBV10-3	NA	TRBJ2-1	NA	CAISELGRNLGNEQFF	TGTGCCATCAGTGAGTTGGGTCGAAACCTAGGCAATGAGCAGTTCTTC
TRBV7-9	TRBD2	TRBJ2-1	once	CANVELAGGPRNEQFF	TGTGCCAACGTGGAACTAGCGGGAGGGCCTCGGAATGAGCAGTTCTTC
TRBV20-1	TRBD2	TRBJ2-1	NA	CSAGANGLAGKEDEQFF	TGCAGTGCCGGAGCTAATGGACTAGCGGGAAAGGAGGATGAGCAGTTCTTC
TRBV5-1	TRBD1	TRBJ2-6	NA	CASSATGGSGANVLTF	TGCGCCAGCAGCGCAACAGGGGGCTCTGGGGCCAACGTCCTGACTTTC
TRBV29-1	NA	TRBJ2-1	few	CSVGKRSYNEQFF	TGCAGCGTTGGCAAGCGGTCCTACAATGAGCAGTTCTTC
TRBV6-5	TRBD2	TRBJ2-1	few	CASSQGLAGVLEQFF	TGTGCCAGCAGTCAAGGACTAGCGGGAGTTTTGGAGCAGTTCTTC
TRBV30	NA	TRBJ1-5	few	CAWSVRSNQPQHF	TGTGCCTGGAGTGTCCGGAGCAATCAGCCCCAGCATTTT
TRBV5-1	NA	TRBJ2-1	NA	CASSSGTTDNEQFF	TGCGCCAGCAGCTCCGGGACCACCGACAATGAGCAGTTCTTC
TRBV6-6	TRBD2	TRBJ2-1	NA	CASSYVGTSGKSEQFF	TGTGCCAGCAGTTACGTAGGGACTAGCGGGAAATCGGAGCAGTTCTTC
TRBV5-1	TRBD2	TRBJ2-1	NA	CASSHARLAGNNEQFF	TGCGCCAGCAGCCACGCCCGACTAGCGGGAAACAATGAGCAGTTCTTC
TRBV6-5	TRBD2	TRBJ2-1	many	CASSDSGRNEQFF	TGTGCCAGCAGTGATAGCGGGAGGAATGAGCAGTTCTTC